Listed below are T cell receptor beta chains from one sample, sequenced in a study of cytomegalovirus exposure and HLA in healthy donors. Method: immunoSEQ multiplex PCR; TCRdb's copy keeps in-frame clones and lacks some. Here the sample spans under 200,000 clones, about four fifths being singletons. Source material: PBMCs. These receptor sequences come from a male donor in good health and CMV-seropositive. CDR3s include the opening cysteine and the closing phenylalanine or tryptophan. The order of the fields is D gene, clone size, V gene, J gene, CDR3 protein, CDR3 DNA. A D gene is named only where the DNA matches it firmly. Expanded clones get a size class; other rows say once, few or many, or leave the size out.

.	.	TRBV30	TRBJ2-4	CAWEGGGNSQYF	TGTGCCTGGGAAGGGGGGGGAAACAGTCAGTACTTC
.	.	TRBV28	TRBJ2-7	CASSPTDISYEQYF	TGTGCCAGCAGTCCCACGGACATCTCCTACGAGCAGTACTTC
TRBD1	few	TRBV11-2	TRBJ1-5	CASSPGGTQPQHF	TGTGCCAGCAGCCCAGGGGGAACCCAGCCCCAGCATTTT
.	.	TRBV6-5	TRBJ2-5	CASSYQGPGSTQYF	TGTGCCAGCAGTTACCAGGGGCCAGGGAGCACCCAGTACTTC
.	.	TRBV7-8	TRBJ1-2	CASSFGSQGNYGYTF	TGTGCCAGCAGCTTCGGGTCCCAGGGGAACTATGGCTACACCTTC
.	once	TRBV5-1	TRBJ2-7	CASSSGHSSSYEQYF	TGCGCCAGCAGCTCGGGACACTCGAGCTCCTACGAGCAGTACTTC
TRBD1	.	TRBV7-7	TRBJ2-3	CASSLTGARDTQYF	TGTGCCAGCAGCTTAACAGGGGCGAGGGATACGCAGTATTTT
TRBD2	.	TRBV28	TRBJ2-7	CASLTPRGREVYEQYF	TGTGCCAGCCTAACTCCCCGGGGTCGGGAGGTGTACGAGCAGTACTTC
TRBD1	.	TRBV7-2	TRBJ2-7	CASSTGTGGYEQYF	TGTGCCAGCAGCACCGGGACAGGGGGCTACGAGCAGTACTTC
TRBD1	.	TRBV6-5	TRBJ2-5	CASTPGQGETQYF	TGTGCCAGCACCCCGGGACAGGGTGAGACCCAGTACTTC
TRBD2	.	TRBV19	TRBJ2-7	CASSSGRLYEQYF	TGTGCCAGTAGTAGCGGGAGGTTATACGAGCAGTACTTC
TRBD1	.	TRBV28	TRBJ1-2	CASEQQGVGYTF	TGTGCCAGCGAGCAACAGGGGGTAGGCTACACCTTC
.	.	TRBV7-9	TRBJ2-6	CASSTSGANVLTF	TGTGCCAGCAGCACTTCTGGGGCCAACGTCCTGACTTTC
.	.	TRBV4-1	TRBJ2-6	CASSLPASGANGLTF	TGCGCCAGCAGCCTCCCGGCCTCTGGGGCCAACGGCCTGACTTTC
.	.	TRBV6-1	TRBJ1-3	CASFDWSSGNTIYF	TGTGCCAGCTTCGACTGGAGCTCTGGAAACACCATATATTTT
TRBD2	once	TRBV6-5	TRBJ2-1	CASSLSGGLYNEQFF	TGTGCCAGCAGTCTTAGCGGGGGCCTATACAATGAGCAGTTCTTC
.	few	TRBV30	TRBJ1-4	CAWSLGGEKLFF	TGTGCCTGGAGCCTAGGGGGTGAAAAACTGTTTTTT
.	.	TRBV5-1	TRBJ1-1	CASSQQENTEAFF	TGCGCCAGCAGCCAACAAGAGAACACTGAAGCTTTCTTT
.	.	TRBV5-6	TRBJ1-5	CASSPWTNSLYSNQPQHF	TGTGCCAGCAGCCCATGGACTAATTCCTTGTATAGCAATCAGCCCCAGCATTTT
TRBD1	once	TRBV6-5	TRBJ1-2	CASRKDREVYYGYTF	TGTGCCAGCAGAAAAGACAGGGAAGTTTACTATGGCTACACCTTC
.	.	TRBV13	TRBJ2-5	CASSYIQQGSETQYF	TGTGCCAGCAGCTACATTCAACAGGGATCAGAGACCCAGTACTTC
.	.	TRBV9	TRBJ2-3	CASSPALGAADTQYF	TGTGCCAGCAGCCCTGCCCTGGGGGCAGCAGATACGCAGTATTTT
.	.	TRBV18	TRBJ2-6	CASSPPGVLGANVLTF	TGTGCCAGCTCACCACCAGGGGTACTTGGGGCCAACGTCCTGACTTTC
.	.	TRBV19	TRBJ1-1	CASSIDPHPGSEAFF	TGTGCCAGTAGTATAGATCCCCACCCCGGGAGTGAAGCTTTCTTT
TRBD1	.	TRBV5-1	TRBJ2-4	CASSSTGQENIQYF	TGCGCCAGCAGCTCAACGGGACAGGAAAACATTCAGTACTTC